The following is a T cell receptor beta chain sequence with its context. The antigen remains undetermined. The data stem from a study of shared clonotypes between healthy human individuals. Only CD45RO-negative cells positively selected for CCR7 counted as naive CD8 cells, so terminally differentiated effector memory CD45RA+ cells were excluded. The study drew its donors from healthy HIV-negative adults without recent acute infections or vaccinations. The CDR3 consists of 16 residues. Trimming took 0 bases from V and 2 from J; bases not matched to a gene: 6. CDR1 is LGHNA and CDR2 is YNFKEQ in the germline V gene. Points from the study as a whole: Sequencing of the sorted subsets was shown by rarefaction to be incomplete despite large depth. Limitation of the genetic and exposure-history diversity represented came from the few donors.

The table came from immunoSEQ multiplex PCR; TCRdb's copy has only in-frame clones and leaves some out. The repertoire holds about 2 million clones, with less than 95% as singletons. The receptor was isolated from a man aged 18 to 30 in good health. This sequence joins TRBV4-2 and TRBJ2-7; 8 bases are shared with TRBD1. Sequencing was performed on naive CD8+ T cells sorted from blood. CDR3 in DNA: TGTGCCAGCAGCCAAGATCTCCAGGGGGCAGCCTACGAGCAGTACTTC. Its translation is CASSQDLQGAAYEQYF.